Listed below are T cell receptor beta chains from one sample, sequenced in a study of human thymus T cells. Sequencing was performed with immunoSEQ multiplex PCR; in TCRdb, only in-frame clones are kept and a portion is missing. The sample carries some 78,000 clones, around 96% recorded once. The sample comprised thymus tissue. Receptor source: a boy under two years old with a congenital heart defect but otherwise immunologically healthy. Both conserved end residues are part of each CDR3. The D gene is left open where the match is weak. Clone size is not always given. Where it is, it says once, few, many or a class for expanded clones.

clone size,D gene,J gene,V gene,CDR3 protein,CDR3 DNA
-,TRBD1,TRBJ2-7,TRBV18,CASSPPTGSSYEQYF,TGTGCCAGCTCACCACCGACAGGGAGCTCGTACGAGCAGTACTTC
-,TRBD1,TRBJ1-2,TRBV7-9,CASSPRSRDRVYGYTF,TGTGCCAGCAGCCCCCGTTCAAGGGACAGAGTCTATGGCTACACCTTC
-,TRBD1,TRBJ1-1,TRBV5-1,CASSLTGGNTEAFF,TGCGCCAGCAGCCTGACAGGGGGCAACACTGAAGCTTTCTTT
-,TRBD2,TRBJ2-3,TRBV7-3,CASSFRTSGGLTDTQYF,TGTGCCAGCAGCTTTAGGACTAGCGGGGGGTTAACAGATACGCAGTATTTT
once,TRBD1,TRBJ2-5,TRBV27,CASRRTGGLQETQYF,TGTGCCAGCAGAAGAACAGGGGGACTCCAAGAGACCCAGTACTTC
-,-,TRBJ2-3,TRBV4-1,CASSQEQLQPRGRDTQYF,TGCGCCAGCAGCCAAGAACAGCTCCAGCCTCGGGGCAGGGATACGCAGTATTTT
-,-,TRBJ2-1,TRBV5-4,CASSFRPYNEQFF,TGTGCCAGCAGCTTCAGGCCCTACAATGAGCAGTTCTTC
-,TRBD2,TRBJ2-2,TRBV4-1,CASSQDQTSGGAANTGELFF,TGCGCCAGCAGCCAAGACCAAACTAGCGGGGGGGCCGCGAACACCGGGGAGCTGTTTTTT
-,TRBD2,TRBJ2-1,TRBV9,CASSPRLAGYNEQFF,TGTGCCAGCAGCCCCAGACTAGCGGGGTACAATGAGCAGTTCTTC
-,-,TRBJ2-3,TRBV5-6,CASSFRGHTDTQYF,TGTGCCAGCAGCTTTCGAGGGCACACAGATACGCAGTATTTT
-,-,TRBJ2-1,TRBV6-1,CASSESPGSSYNEQFF,TGTGCCAGCAGTGAATCGCCCGGGAGCTCCTACAATGAGCAGTTCTTC
-,TRBD2,TRBJ2-1,TRBV28,CASSIPASAAGEGNEQFF,TGTGCCAGCAGTATCCCCGCCTCGGCAGCGGGAGAGGGCAATGAGCAGTTCTTC
-,-,TRBJ2-7,TRBV2,CASSEASTYEQYF,TGTGCCAGCAGTGAAGCCAGTACCTACGAGCAGTACTTC
-,TRBD1,TRBJ1-4,TRBV4-3,CASSLYNHRGAKLFF,TGCGCCAGCAGCCTTTATAACCACAGGGGAGCAAAACTGTTTTTT
-,-,TRBJ1-4,TRBV7-8,CASSMGRGSFNEKLFF,TGTGCCAGCAGCATGGGGCGGGGAAGCTTTAATGAAAAACTGTTTTTT
-,-,TRBJ2-7,TRBV15,CATSREPKARDIRSEQYF,TGTGCCACCAGCAGGGAGCCGAAAGCCCGGGACATACGATCCGAGCAGTACTTC
-,TRBD2,TRBJ2-1,TRBV5-1,CASTGTSGRVASYNEQFF,TGCGCCAGCACCGGGACTAGCGGGAGAGTTGCGTCCTACAATGAGCAGTTCTTC
-,TRBD2,TRBJ2-7,TRBV5-6,CASSTGLAHTEQYF,TGTGCCAGCAGCACGGGACTAGCCCACACCGAGCAGTACTTC
once,TRBD1,TRBJ1-2,TRBV7-2,CASSFAGTGGAGYTF,TGTGCCAGCAGCTTTGCCGGGACAGGGGGCGCGGGCTACACCTTC
-,TRBD2,TRBJ2-5,TRBV4-3,CASSQEREGGQETQYF,TGCGCCAGCAGCCAAGAAAGGGAGGGAGGCCAAGAGACCCAGTACTTC
-,-,TRBJ2-5,TRBV27,CASSPLANQETQYF,TGTGCCAGCAGCCCTTTAGCGAATCAAGAGACCCAGTACTTC
few,-,TRBJ1-5,TRBV6-1,CASSLRGSNQPQHF,TGTGCCAGCAGTCTTAGGGGGAGCAATCAGCCCCAGCATTTT
-,-,TRBJ2-5,TRBV10-3,CAIRNVFRGDETQYF,TGTGCCATCAGGAACGTCTTCAGGGGCGATGAGACCCAGTACTTC
-,-,TRBJ2-3,TRBV7-6,CASSLLTHTQYF,TGTGCCAGCAGCTTATTAACCCATACGCAGTATTTT
-,-,TRBJ2-5,TRBV4-2,CASSQEGGQETQYF,TGTGCCAGCAGCCAAGAAGGTGGGCAAGAGACCCAGTACTTC
-,-,TRBJ2-1,TRBV7-8,CASSLDSSYNEQFF,TGTGCCAGCAGCTTGGATAGCTCCTACAATGAGCAGTTCTTC
-,TRBD2,TRBJ2-3,TRBV19,CASSMGTSSTDTQYF,TGTGCCAGTAGTATGGGGACTAGCAGCACAGATACGCAGTATTTT
-,-,TRBJ2-5,TRBV28,CASSTDPKGGGKGGETQYF,TGTGCCAGCAGTACGGACCCGAAGGGTGGTGGAAAAGGGGGAGAGACCCAGTACTTC
-,-,TRBJ2-4,TRBV21-1,CASSSSGQGAQINIQYF,TGTGCCAGCAGCAGTTCCGGACAGGGGGCGCAAATAAACATTCAGTACTTC